This TCR beta chain was sequenced in a study of T-cell memory formation after mild COVID-19 (dated by TCRdb to the early 2020s). In terms of the full investigation: Most TCR sequence clusters were specific to one of the two donors. The cohort comprised two young, previously healthy adult volunteers, one female and one male. Longitudinal TCRalpha and TCRbeta repertoire sequencing tracked T-cell clones expanding and contracting after mild COVID-19 in a couple of donors. Broader findings and caveats from the paper: Clones that contracted from day 15 to 85 showed balanced CD4/CD8 phenotypes, whereas a second wave of clones that expanded from day 15 to 37 leaned towards CD4+. Some responding clones were detected in pre-infection memory, which suggested that pre-existing cross-reactive memory T cells had joined the SARS-CoV-2 response. Whether the second-wave clones peaking on day 37 were SARS-CoV-2 specific was not confirmed. The study covered only a couple of mild cases, and larger cohorts including severe cases with pre-infection samples were considered necessary. Contracting CD4+ clones were found mainly in CM and EM memory subsets, while CD8+ clones were enriched in EMRA.

Worth noting for this clonotype: Its antigen is still unknown. No quality values exist for individual bases; no much larger clone is one base distant.

CDR3 length: 16 amino acids, cysteine to phenylalanine. Only the CDR3 part of the read is kept: 48 bases, read in frame from the first base. The germline V gene provides CDR1 SGHRS and CDR2 YFSETQ. Compared with germline, V lacks 4 bases and J lacks 1 base; bases without a gene match: 4. Ficoll-Paque density gradient centrifugation was used to isolate PBMCs. The run used an Illumina NovaSeq 6000. TCRalpha and TCRbeta cDNA libraries were constructed by 5'RACE with constant-segment primers, with sample barcodes and unique molecular identifiers being introduced. Trizol reagent was used to extract RNA from every sample. Libraries were amplified in two PCR steps, with a second sample barcode and Illumina TruSeq adapters added in the second step. The libraries were sequenced on an Illumina NovaSeq using 2 x 150 bp paired-end reads. Per the authors' processing: With migec v1.2.7, reads were demultiplexed and then collapsed into UMI-guided consensus sequences. Using mixcr v2.1.11, UMI consensuses were aligned to TRA and TRB V and J templates and then assembled into clonotypes. A clonotype was counted as expanded or contracted only when both edgeR and NoisET called the clonotype significant, with the noise models trained on biological replicates. For edgeR calls, a false discovery rate-adjusted p below 0.01 and a log2 fold-change threshold of 1 were applied. As an exploratory analysis of dynamics, max-normalized trajectories of the 1000 most abundant clonotypes were examined by PCA with hierarchical clustering. Separately sequenced CD4+ and CD8+ repertoires were used to assign the CD4 or CD8 phenotype of responding clones. TCRdb cleaned the public reads at Q25 with fastp, built clones with MiXCR and kept in-frame beta chains. Records with the same CDR3 protein are collapsed into one entry carrying the most frequent genes and DNA. The V and J calls were not made by the authors but by TCRdb's processing. The sample table lists around 250,000 distinct CDR3 sequences, 15% to 20% of them with a count of one. Clones ranked in the top ten supply approximately 25% of the sample.

Sequencing was done on a sample of PBMCs or a T cell subset sorted from them (not recorded which). The clonotype originates from a man aged 18-30 years who had mild COVID-19 (a few samples of this study predate the infection). The sample titles of this study are shuffled in the database, so cell type and time point are left out; the donor was told from shared clones. The sequence joins TRBV5-1 to TRBJ2-2, and TRBD1 matches 10 of the central bases. The nucleotide sequence reads TGCGCCAGCAGCCCGGGACAGGGGAGGAACACCGGGGAGCTGTTTTTT. Protein translation: CASSPGQGRNTGELFF.